The clone carrying this TCR beta chain was observed many times. These data belong to a study of T cells of healthy individuals. TCRdb re-derived calls from the 5' RACE reads in MiXCR, one entry per CDR3 protein. The sample contains approximately 58,000 distinct CDR3 sequences, roughly 14% of which appear only once. Germline V gene lookup returns CDR1 LGHNT and CDR2 FRNRAP. There are 13 residues in the CDR3. Trimming shortened V by 6 bases and J by 3 bases, and 11 bases separated the two germline ends. This chain uses TRBV12-5 with TRBJ1-1; D is undetermined. This TCR came from a human donor in good health. The CDR3 reads CASGRERDTEAFF. The CDR3, as DNA: TGTGCTAGTGGGAGGGAGAGAGACACTGAAGCTTTCTTT.